The rows below give T cell receptor beta chains drawn from one sample of a study of blood T cell repertoires in COVID-19. The repertoire was sequenced with immunoSEQ multiplex PCR; TCRdb's copy has only in-frame clones and lacks some. The repertoire includes roughly 400,000 clones, more than 80% of them detected once, and 1.1% sits in the top ten. The material sequenced was PBMCs or T cells enriched from blood (not recorded which). The receptors originated from a man aged 30 to 39 who had recovered from COVID-19. Both conserved end residues are part of each CDR3. D genes are given only for firm matches. The size entry is marked missing in some rows and otherwise reads once, few, many or a size class.

d_gene,j_gene,v_gene,abundance,CDR3nt,CDR3aa
TRBD1,TRBJ2-7,TRBV7-2,.,TGTGCCAGCAGCCGCCCTCAGGGGGAATACGTGCAGTACTTC,CASSRPQGEYVQYF
.,TRBJ2-6,TRBV7-3,.,TGTGCCAGCAGCTTAGGAGGCAGCTCTGGGGCCAACGTCCTGACTTTC,CASSLGGSSGANVLTF
TRBD1,TRBJ1-2,TRBV19,once,TGTGCCTCCGGACAGGAGGCCCCCTATGGCTACACCTTC,CASGQEAPYGYTF
TRBD2,TRBJ2-1,TRBV7-6,once,TGTGCCAGCAGCGCTAGCGGGGGGACCTACAATGAGCAGTTCTTC,CASSASGGTYNEQFF
.,TRBJ1-2,TRBV28,once,TGTGCCAGCAGTTTAAGGTCCAGGGTACTCTATGGCTACACCTTC,CASSLRSRVLYGYTF
TRBD1,TRBJ1-2,TRBV7-2,.,TGTGCCAGCAGCCCCGATATGACAGGGGCCACCTATGGCTACACCTTC,CASSPDMTGATYGYTF
TRBD2,TRBJ2-7,TRBV18,.,TGTGCCAGCGCCGGGGGGGCCGTAGAGCAGTACTTC,CASAGGAVEQYF
TRBD1,TRBJ1-3,TRBV25-1,.,TGTGCCAGCAGTGGACTCGGAGGACAGGGGGTCGGAAACACCATATATTTT,CASSGLGGQGVGNTIYF
.,TRBJ1-6,TRBV23-1,once,TGCGCCAGCAGTCATCGCCGGAGCTCCTATAATTCACCCCTCCACTTT,CASSHRRSSYNSPLHF
.,TRBJ1-2,TRBV5-6,.,TGTGCCAGCAGCGTCAGAGGGTGGGCCAACTATGGCTACACCTTC,CASSVRGWANYGYTF
.,TRBJ1-5,TRBV5-6,.,TGTGCCAGCAGCCTCTTGACTGCTGACAATCAGCCCCAGCATTTT,CASSLLTADNQPQHF
.,TRBJ1-2,TRBV28,.,TGTGCCAGCAGTTTTAGGGGCGGAGAACGTGGCTACACCTTC,CASSFRGGERGYTF
.,TRBJ2-3,TRBV4-1,.,TGCGCCAGCAGCTTAGGGGCTCGAGCAGATACGCAGTATTTT,CASSLGARADTQYF
.,TRBJ1-1,TRBV5-1,.,TGCGCCAGCAGCTTGTTGGCAGAGAACACTGAAGCTTTCTTT,CASSLLAENTEAFF
.,TRBJ1-1,TRBV28,few,TGTGCCAGCAGTTCGACAGGCAAGTCCCCTGAAGCTTTCTTT,CASSSTGKSPEAFF
TRBD1,TRBJ2-5,TRBV7-8,.,TGTGCCAGCAGCTCGGGACAGGCCCCGAAGACCCAGTACTTC,CASSSGQAPKTQYF
TRBD1,TRBJ1-4,TRBV18,.,TGTGCCAGCTCACCCTTATGGACAGGTCCCGAAAAACTGTTTTTT,CASSPLWTGPEKLFF
.,TRBJ1-2,TRBV6-5,.,TGTGCCAGCAGTTACTCCGGCTATGGCTACACCTTC,CASSYSGYGYTF
.,TRBJ1-2,TRBV2,.,TGTGCCAGCAGCCACAAAGGGGAAGGCGGCTACACCTTC,CASSHKGEGGYTF
.,TRBJ2-7,TRBV7-3,.,TGTGCCAGCAGCTTAAAGACAGGACCCTACGAGCAGTACTTC,CASSLKTGPYEQYF
.,TRBJ2-1,TRBV5-1,.,TGCGCCAGCAGCCCTATCTTGGTAAATGAGCAGTTCTTC,CASSPILVNEQFF
TRBD1,TRBJ2-5,TRBV18,.,TGTGCCAGCTCACCGTCGACAGGGAATAGGGGGACCCAGTACTTC,CASSPSTGNRGTQYF
.,TRBJ2-5,TRBV12-3/TRBV12-4,.,TGTGCCAGCAGTTCAACTAGAGGGGAGACCCAGTACTTC,CASSSTRGETQYF
TRBD1,TRBJ1-1,TRBV6-5,.,TGTGCCAGCAGTTCTGGACAGGGGACCGCGAGGACTGAAGCTTTCTTT,CASSSGQGTARTEAFF
TRBD1,TRBJ2-3,TRBV18,.,TGTGCCAGCTCACCGAACCGGGACAGGGTTATCGACACGCAGTATTTT,CASSPNRDRVIDTQYF
TRBD1,TRBJ1-5,TRBV19,.,TGTGCCAGTAGTATGGGGACAGGGGGTCAGCCCCAGCATTTT,CASSMGTGGQPQHF
.,TRBJ1-1,TRBV20-1,.,TGCAGTGCGAGTGACCCTTTTAACACTGAAGCTTTCTTT,CSASDPFNTEAFF
TRBD2,TRBJ2-1,TRBV13,.,TGTGCCAGCAGCCCTCGACTAGCACCGTACAATGAGCAGTTCTTC,CASSPRLAPYNEQFF
TRBD1,TRBJ1-2,TRBV18,.,TGTGCCAGCTCACCATCAGGGGGGAATGGCTACACCTTC,CASSPSGGNGYTF
.,TRBJ2-7,TRBV21-1,.,TGTGCCAGCAGCGTTCCCGGGACACCGAGCTCCTACGAGCAGTACTTC,CASSVPGTPSSYEQYF
.,TRBJ1-5,TRBV19,.,TGTGCCAGTAGTATCCGGCAGGTCAATCAGCCCCAGCATTTT,CASSIRQVNQPQHF
.,TRBJ1-1,TRBV6-5,once,TGTGCCAGCAGCGGAAACCTCAGGGGCACTGAAGCTTTCTTT,CASSGNLRGTEAFF
.,TRBJ1-1,TRBV29-1,.,TGCAGCGTAAGAGGAGAATTGAACACTGAAGCTTTCTTT,CSVRGELNTEAFF
TRBD1,TRBJ2-1,TRBV7-2,.,TGTGCCAGCAGCTTAGGGACAGGGGATGAGCAGTTCTTC,CASSLGTGDEQFF
.,TRBJ2-3,TRBV29-1,.,TGCAGCGTCGAGGGGGTTAGCACAGATACGCAGTATTTT,CSVEGVSTDTQYF
.,TRBJ1-1,TRBV5-8,.,TGTGCCAGCAGCTCGACAGGAAACACTGAAGCTTTCTTT,CASSSTGNTEAFF
.,TRBJ1-4,TRBV14,.,TGTGCCAGCAGTCCTCCCGGGACAACTAATGAAAAACTGTTTTTT,CASSPPGTTNEKLFF
.,TRBJ2-5,TRBV11-2,.,TGTGCCAGCAGCTTGGGTTACCAGGGATCCGGGGAGACCCAGTACTTC,CASSLGYQGSGETQYF
.,TRBJ1-1,TRBV6-5,.,TGTGCCAGCAGTTACGAGGCCGGCAACACTGAAGCTTTCTTT,CASSYEAGNTEAFF
.,TRBJ1-1,TRBV6-5,.,TGTGCCAGCAGTAAAAGAAGACAGATGAACACTGAAGCTTTCTTT,CASSKRRQMNTEAFF
.,TRBJ2-5,TRBV7-6,once,TGTGCCAGCAGCTTGCAGGGACTGTACCAAGAGACCCAGTACTTC,CASSLQGLYQETQYF
.,TRBJ2-7,TRBV21-1,.,TGTGCCAGCAGCAGACGCGCCAGGGGCTACGAGCAGTACTTC,CASSRRARGYEQYF
.,TRBJ2-3,TRBV5-6,.,TGTGCCAGCAGCCGACATACAGGGTACACTAGCACAGATACGCAGTATTTT,CASSRHTGYTSTDTQYF
.,TRBJ2-1,TRBV12-3/TRBV12-4,.,TGTGCCAGCAGCCCAGGGGTTCATGAGCAGTTCTTC,CASSPGVHEQFF
.,TRBJ1-4,TRBV6-5,.,TGTGCCAGCAGTCCCGACAGGCCACCTGGGGAAAAACTGTTTTTT,CASSPDRPPGEKLFF
.,TRBJ1-1,TRBV3-1/TRBV3-2,.,TGTGCCAGCAGCCAAGTTCAGGGAAGAGGTGAAGCTTTCTTT,CASSQVQGRGEAFF